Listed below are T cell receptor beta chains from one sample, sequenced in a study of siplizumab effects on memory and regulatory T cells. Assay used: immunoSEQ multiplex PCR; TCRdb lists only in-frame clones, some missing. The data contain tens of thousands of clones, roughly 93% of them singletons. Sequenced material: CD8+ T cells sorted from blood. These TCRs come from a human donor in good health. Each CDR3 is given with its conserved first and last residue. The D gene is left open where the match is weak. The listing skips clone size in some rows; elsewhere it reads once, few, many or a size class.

TGTGCCAGCAGCCAGACTAGCGGGGGAGCCTACGAGCAGTACTTC | CASSQTSGGAYEQYF | TRBV4-2 | NA | TRBJ2-7 | TRBD2
TGTGCCAGCAGCGGCGGCGCCCTGGACAGGATAGATGGCTACACCTTC | CASSGGALDRIDGYTF | TRBV9 | NA | TRBJ1-2 | TRBD1
TGTGCCAGCAGCTTCCCCGGGGCTAGCGGGCCCTCTGCAGATACGCAGTATTTT | CASSFPGASGPSADTQYF | TRBV7-9 | NA | TRBJ2-3 | TRBD2
TGTGCCAGTAGTATGGGGGGACTAGCAAGTGAGCAGTACTTC | CASSMGGLASEQYF | TRBV19 | NA | TRBJ2-7 | TRBD2
TGTGCCAGCAGCTCTAGCTCTGGCACCTACGAGCAGTACTTC | CASSSSSGTYEQYF | TRBV7-2 | NA | TRBJ2-7 | NA
TGTGCCAGCAGCTCTAGCGGGAGGGACTACGAGCAGTACTTC | CASSSSGRDYEQYF | TRBV7-2 | NA | TRBJ2-7 | TRBD2
TGTGCCAGCAGCTTAGCCGACGCGAGGGAGCAGTACTTC | CASSLADAREQYF | TRBV11-2 | NA | TRBJ2-7 | NA
TGTGCCAGCAGCGTAGTTGGGGGGACCGGGGAGCTGTTTTTT | CASSVVGGTGELFF | TRBV9 | NA | TRBJ2-2 | NA
TGCGCCAGCAGCCAAGAGGGACGGAGCTATGGCTACACCTTC | CASSQEGRSYGYTF | TRBV4-1 | NA | TRBJ1-2 | NA
TGTGCCAGCAGCCGGGAGGGGGGACTAACAGATACGCAGTATTTT | CASSREGGLTDTQYF | TRBV9 | NA | TRBJ2-3 | TRBD2
TGTGCCAGCAGTTTAGAGGGTCCGGCAAACATTCAGTACTTC | CASSLEGPANIQYF | TRBV27 | NA | TRBJ2-4 | NA
TGTGCCAGCAGTAATGGGATTTACTACGAGCAGTACTTC | CASSNGIYYEQYF | TRBV25-1 | NA | TRBJ2-7 | NA
TGTGCCTGGAGTGCAGGGAGATCCTACAATGAGCAGTTCTTC | CAWSAGRSYNEQFF | TRBV30 | NA | TRBJ2-1 | NA
TGTGCCAGCAGGGGCAGGGGAAGCCAAGAGACCCAGTACTTC | CASRGRGSQETQYF | TRBV7-9 | NA | TRBJ2-5 | NA
TGTGCCAGCAGTGCCGGGACAGTTAGCAATCAGCCCCAGCATTTT | CASSAGTVSNQPQHF | TRBV7-2 | once | TRBJ1-5 | TRBD1
TGCGCCAGCAGCCATTTGCAGGGTTACGGAAACACCATATATTTT | CASSHLQGYGNTIYF | TRBV4-1 | NA | TRBJ1-3 | NA
TGCGCCAGCGCCGTGGGGGGTACTGAAGCTTTCTTT | CASAVGGTEAFF | TRBV5-1 | NA | TRBJ1-1 | NA
TGTGCCAGCAGCTTTTCTATAGCGGGGGGCATCTACGAGCAGTACTTC | CASSFSIAGGIYEQYF | TRBV11-2 | NA | TRBJ2-7 | TRBD2
TGTGCCAGCAGCCAGGCCTACGAGCAGTACTTC | CASSQAYEQYF | TRBV11-2 | NA | TRBJ2-7 | NA
TGTGCCAGCAGTTTTATAATAGGTGGTGAGCAGTTCTTC | CASSFIIGGEQFF | TRBV27 | few | TRBJ2-1 | NA
TGTGCCAGCAGTGAGTCCGTAGGACTAGGGGGGATCGAGCAGTACTTC | CASSESVGLGGIEQYF | TRBV2 | NA | TRBJ2-7 | NA
TGTGCCAGCCCCCCTGGGACTAGCGAGGAGACCCAGTACTTC | CASPPGTSEETQYF | TRBV7-9 | NA | TRBJ2-5 | TRBD2
TGTGCCAGCAGTTCAGGGGTCGGCACTGAAGCTTTCTTT | CASSSGVGTEAFF | TRBV27 | NA | TRBJ1-1 | NA
TGTGCCAGCAGTGTTTACAATGAGCAGTTCTTC | CASSVYNEQFF | TRBV27 | NA | TRBJ2-1 | NA
TGTGCCAGCAGTCCTGAGACTAGCGGGAACACAGATACGCAGTATTTT | CASSPETSGNTDTQYF | TRBV13 | NA | TRBJ2-3 | TRBD2
TGTGCCAGCCGCTGGGCGGGCTCTAGCACAGATACGCAGTATTTT | CASRWAGSSTDTQYF | TRBV7-2 | once | TRBJ2-3 | NA
TGTGCCAGCAGCCCGGGAGGGCTAGCGGGATCCAATGAGCAGTTCTTC | CASSPGGLAGSNEQFF | TRBV5-6 | NA | TRBJ2-1 | TRBD2
TGTGCCAGCAGCTTAGGGGGGACTAGCGGCTCCTACGAGCAGTACTTC | CASSLGGTSGSYEQYF | TRBV7-8 | NA | TRBJ2-7 | TRBD2
TGTGCCACCAGCGAGCGCGGGGCAGGGGTAGAGACCCAGTACTTC | CATSERGAGVETQYF | TRBV15 | NA | TRBJ2-5 | NA
TGCGCCAGCAGCCAAGAGGGGGGGCATACGCAGTATTTT | CASSQEGGHTQYF | TRBV4-1 | NA | TRBJ2-3 | NA
TGTGCCAGCAGCGACGGGGGGGAGTATACCGGGGAGCTGTTTTTT | CASSDGGEYTGELFF | TRBV7-6 | once | TRBJ2-2 | TRBD2
TGTGCCAGCAGCTTGGAGGCAAACTATGGCTACACCTTC | CASSLEANYGYTF | TRBV5-6 | NA | TRBJ1-2 | NA
TGTGCCAGCAGCTTAGCGGCTAGCGGGAGCTCCTACAATGAGCAGTTCTTC | CASSLAASGSSYNEQFF | TRBV7-6 | NA | TRBJ2-1 | TRBD2
TGTGCCTGGATGACTAGCCGGGACGAGCAGTACTTC | CAWMTSRDEQYF | TRBV30 | NA | TRBJ2-7 | TRBD2
TGCGCCAGCACTTCCGACAGGAACTATGGCTACACCTTC | CASTSDRNYGYTF | TRBV5-1 | NA | TRBJ1-2 | NA
TGTGCCTGGGGAAGCGGGGTGGAAGATACGCAGTATTTT | CAWGSGVEDTQYF | TRBV30 | few | TRBJ2-3 | TRBD2
TGTGCCAGCAGCTTATTTCCGTGGGTAGGTTACGAGCAGTACTTC | CASSLFPWVGYEQYF | TRBV11-1 | NA | TRBJ2-7 | NA
TGTGCCAGCAGTGCCCGGACAGGTTCGGTCTACAATGAGCAGTTCTTC | CASSARTGSVYNEQFF | TRBV6-1 | NA | TRBJ2-1 | TRBD1
TGTGCCAGCAGCTTGCAGACGAGCTCTGGAAACACCATATATTTT | CASSLQTSSGNTIYF | TRBV5-4 | once | TRBJ1-3 | NA
TGTGCCAGCAGTTTTAGTGGAGGAGACTATGGCTACACCTTC | CASSFSGGDYGYTF | TRBV27 | NA | TRBJ1-2 | NA
TGTGCCAGCAGCTTGGGGGACAGGGATGAAGGCTACACCTTC | CASSLGDRDEGYTF | TRBV11-3 | once | TRBJ1-2 | TRBD1
TGTGCCAGCAGCCGCCCTAGCGGGGGGGCAGATACGCAGTATTTT | CASSRPSGGADTQYF | TRBV7-6 | NA | TRBJ2-3 | TRBD2
TGTGCCAGCAGTTACGGGGGGTTCTCGGCCTACAATGAGCAGTTCTTC | CASSYGGFSAYNEQFF | TRBV6-5 | NA | TRBJ2-1 | NA
TGCGCCAGCAGCCAAGACAACACCGGGGAGCTGTTTTTT | CASSQDNTGELFF | TRBV4-1 | once | TRBJ2-2 | NA
TGCGCCAGCAGCCAAGATAATCGATTCAGAGAGGGGGAAGAGACCCAGTACTTC | CASSQDNRFREGEETQYF | TRBV4-3 | NA | TRBJ2-5 | NA
TGTGCCAGCAGTCTAGCGGGGGGGATCACAGATACGCAGTATTTT | CASSLAGGITDTQYF | TRBV7-3 | NA | TRBJ2-3 | TRBD2
TGCGCCACCGGAGGGAGCTCCTACAATGAGCAGTTCTTC | CATGGSSYNEQFF | TRBV5-1 | NA | TRBJ2-1 | NA
TGTGCCAGCAGCTTAGCGGGGGGGGATACGCAGTATTTT | CASSLAGGDTQYF | TRBV7-6 | NA | TRBJ2-3 | TRBD2
TGTGCCAGCAGCGATTTGGGGGGTCTGACTTTCGGCTACACCTTC | CASSDLGGLTFGYTF | TRBV7-9 | NA | TRBJ1-2 | NA
TGTGCCAGCAGCCAAGTTGGGGGGTTCCATGGCTACACCTTC | CASSQVGGFHGYTF | TRBV14 | NA | TRBJ1-2 | NA
TGCGCCAGCAGCCAAGAAGGGGACTACAATGAGCAGTTCTTC | CASSQEGDYNEQFF | TRBV4-3 | NA | TRBJ2-1 | NA
TGTGCCAGCAGCTTACCAGGGGACGATGAGCAGTTCTTC | CASSLPGDDEQFF | TRBV11-2 | NA | TRBJ2-1 | NA
TGTGCCAGCAGTTTTAGTGTCACTGAAGCTTTCTTT | CASSFSVTEAFF | TRBV28 | NA | TRBJ1-1 | NA
TGTGCCAGTACCGAACACGGGGACAGGGGCGTGCCCCAGCATTTT | CASTEHGDRGVPQHF | TRBV19 | NA | TRBJ1-5 | TRBD1
TGCGCCAGCAGCGCAGACGTCAGGGGGAACTATGGCTACACCTTC | CASSADVRGNYGYTF | TRBV4-1 | once | TRBJ1-2 | TRBD1
TGTGCCAGCTCACCATCGGGAATCTCTGGGGCCAACGTCCTGACTTTC | CASSPSGISGANVLTF | TRBV18 | NA | TRBJ2-6 | NA
TGTGCCAGCAGCTCTACAGGGGGTCACACCGGGGAGCTGTTTTTT | CASSSTGGHTGELFF | TRBV7-9 | NA | TRBJ2-2 | TRBD1
TGCGCCAGCAGCCAAGATAGTAATACCTGGGAGTACTTC | CASSQDSNTWEYF | TRBV4-1 | NA | TRBJ2-7 | NA
TGTGCCATCAGTGAGTCGTGGGACAATTATAGCAATCAGCCCCAGCATTTT | CAISESWDNYSNQPQHF | TRBV10-3 | medium-sized | TRBJ1-5 | NA